This is a list of T cell receptor beta chains from one sample in a study of identical twins. TCRdb re-called the 5' RACE reads with MiXCR, one entry per CDR3 protein. The sample holds 550,000 to 800,000 distinct CDR3 sequences, under 8.5% seen once. These data also formed part of another study, on yellow fever vaccine responses in identical twins.

Sequenced sample: PBMCs. These receptors came from a woman aged 18-30 years in good health. Both conserved end residues are part of each CDR3. D genes are given only for firm matches. Some rows have no size entry. The others give once, few or many, or a class for an expanded clone.

>many|TRBV5-1|TRBJ2-3|TRBD1
TGCGCCAGCGGGGAGAGACAGGGACGCACAGATACGCAGTATTTT
CASGERQGRTDTQYF
>many|TRBV12-3/TRBV12-4|TRBJ2-2|-
TGTGCCAGCAGTCTTCCCCCCGGGTTTATTTGGGGACAGAACACCGGGGAGCTGTTTTTT
CASSLPPGFIWGQNTGELFF
>-|TRBV4-1|TRBJ2-5|-
TGCGCCAGCAGCCAAGGGGGGGTTAGAGAGACCCAGTACTTC
CASSQGGVRETQYF
>few|TRBV27|TRBJ2-7|TRBD1
TGTGCCAGCAGTCCGCACCAGACAGGGGGTTCGTACGAGCAGTACTTC
CASSPHQTGGSYEQYF
>-|TRBV5-1|TRBJ2-3|TRBD2
TGCGCCAGCAGCTCCGGACTAGCGGGAGGAATGGATACGCAGTATTTT
CASSSGLAGGMDTQYF
>-|TRBV4-1|TRBJ2-2|-
TGCGCCAGCAGCCCCGATCTCGTTGGGTGGGAGCTGTTTTTT
CASSPDLVGWELFF
>-|TRBV20-1|TRBJ1-5|TRBD1
TGCAGTGCTAGGGGACAGGAAGGCAATCAGCCCCAGCATTTT
CSARGQEGNQPQHF
>-|TRBV6-1|TRBJ2-1|TRBD2
TGTGCCAGCAGTCGCCAAACCCGACTAGCGGCCTACAATGAGCAGTTCTTC
CASSRQTRLAAYNEQFF
>many|TRBV4-2|TRBJ1-6|TRBD1
TGTGCCAGCAGCCAAGACACCCAGGGGGCTAGATCACCCCTCCACTTT
CASSQDTQGARSPLHF
>-|TRBV20-1|TRBJ1-1|-
TGCAGTGCTAAGGCAGGACTGAACACTGAAGCTTTCTTT
CSAKAGLNTEAFF
>few|TRBV18|TRBJ2-1|TRBD2
TGTGCCAGCTCCCGCATAGCGGGAGGCTACAATGAGCAGTTCTTC
CASSRIAGGYNEQFF
>-|TRBV20-1|TRBJ2-4|-
TGCAGTGCCCCCGAAATAGCCAAAAACATTCAGTACTTC
CSAPEIAKNIQYF
>few|TRBV9|TRBJ2-7|-
TGTGCCAGCAGCGTAGAGTCGCCCTCCTACGAGCAGTACTTC
CASSVESPSYEQYF
>many|TRBV2|TRBJ1-3|-
TGTGCCAGCACCCCGGAAGGGGGTCGATTTATTGGAAACACCATATATTTT
CASTPEGGRFIGNTIYF
>-|TRBV6-4|TRBJ2-1|TRBD2
TGTGCCAGCAGTGACGGGCGGGAGCCCGGTGAGCAGTTCTTC
CASSDGREPGEQFF
>many|TRBV29-1|TRBJ2-5|TRBD1
TGCAGCGTGCCACAGGGGTGGACCCAGTACTTC
CSVPQGWTQYF
>-|TRBV3-1|TRBJ2-2|-
TGTGCCAGCAGCCAACCTGGGAACGGGGAGCTGTTTTTT
CASSQPGNGELFF
>-|TRBV9|TRBJ2-1|TRBD2
TGTGCCAGCAGAGGACTAGCGGGAGGTCCGTTCTTC
CASRGLAGGPFF
>many|TRBV29-1|TRBJ1-2|-
TGCAGCGTTGAAAGGCAGGGCTATGGCTACACCTTC
CSVERQGYGYTF
>-|TRBV28|TRBJ2-1|TRBD1
TGTGCCAGCAGTTCGATACGGGACAGTTACAATGAGCAGTTCTTC
CASSSIRDSYNEQFF
>-|TRBV7-9|TRBJ2-2|-
TGTGCCAGCAGCCCCCCACTGATCACCGGGGAGCTGTTTTTT
CASSPPLITGELFF
>-|TRBV20-1|TRBJ2-3|-
TGCAGTGCTAGGTCCCCTGGCATTAGCACAGATACGCAGTATTTT
CSARSPGISTDTQYF
>-|TRBV20-1|TRBJ2-7|TRBD2
TGCTGTGCAAGTACTAGCGGAGGCCTCTCCTACGAGCAGTACTTC
CCASTSGGLSYEQYF
>many|TRBV28|TRBJ1-6|TRBD1
TGTGCCAGCAGTTTATTACGGACAGGGACTTTGCGTAATTCACCCCTCCACTTT
CASSLLRTGTLRNSPLHF
>many|TRBV20-1|TRBJ1-1|TRBD1
TGCAGTGCTAGGAGTGGGGGACAGGACACTGAAGCTTTCTTT
CSARSGGQDTEAFF
>many|TRBV6-5|TRBJ1-4|-
TGTGCCAGCAGTTACAGGGCAACTAATGAAAAACTGTTTTTT
CASSYRATNEKLFF
>-|TRBV25-1|TRBJ2-7|-
TGTGCCAGCAGTGAACGAGGGCTCGGCGAGCAGTACTTC
CASSERGLGEQYF
>few|TRBV7-9|TRBJ2-3|TRBD2
TGTGCCAGCAGGAAAGCGGGGGGCGCAGATACGCAGTATTTT
CASRKAGGADTQYF
>-|TRBV12-3/TRBV12-4|TRBJ2-5|-
TGTGCCAGCCAAGGCAGCCGTCCTCAAGAGACCCAGTACTTC
CASQGSRPQETQYF
>few|TRBV3-1|TRBJ2-2|-
TGTGCCAGCAGCCAAGAGGCCGGGGTCACCGGGGAGCTGTTTTTT
CASSQEAGVTGELFF
>few|TRBV7-9|TRBJ2-7|TRBD1
TGTGCCAGCAGTTCAAAGACAGGGGTGGATATCTACGAGCAGTACTTC
CASSSKTGVDIYEQYF
>few|TRBV3-1|TRBJ2-5|-
TGTGCCAGCAGCCAATTCCAAATCGGAGAGACCCAGTACTTC
CASSQFQIGETQYF
>many|TRBV12-3/TRBV12-4|TRBJ1-1|TRBD1
TGTGCCAGCAGTTTAGAGGAGTGGGACAGACTGAACACTGAAGCTTTCTTT
CASSLEEWDRLNTEAFF
>-|TRBV6-5|TRBJ1-1|-
TGTGCCAGCAGTTACTCGAAGGGACACACTGAAGCTTTCTTT
CASSYSKGHTEAFF
>few|TRBV18|TRBJ1-2|TRBD1
TGTGCCAGCTCACCGTTGGACAGGGGGACCGATGGCTACACCTTC
CASSPLDRGTDGYTF
>many|TRBV9|TRBJ1-5|-
TGTGCCAGCAGCGTAGGGGCAGAGATAAATCAGCCCCAGCATTTT
CASSVGAEINQPQHF
>-|TRBV6-1|TRBJ2-3|-
TGTGCCAGCAGTGATACCGGGGGGCGGGATACGCAGTATTTT
CASSDTGGRDTQYF
>many|TRBV29-1|TRBJ2-1|-
TGCAGCGCAGAGACGGACAGTATATACAATGAGCAGTTCTTC
CSAETDSIYNEQFF
>many|TRBV7-2|TRBJ2-3|-
TGTGCCAGCAGCCCTCCATCATCCTGGGATACGCAGTATTTT
CASSPPSSWDTQYF
>few|TRBV4-1|TRBJ2-5|-
TGCGCCAGCAGCCAAGTCGGGCAGGGAAGGGAGACCCAGTACTTC
CASSQVGQGRETQYF
>-|TRBV7-6|TRBJ2-1|TRBD1
TGTGCCAGCAGCCTGGGGGTACAGGGGGCCTCCTACAATGAGCAGTTCTTC
CASSLGVQGASYNEQFF
>few|TRBV10-3|TRBJ1-1|-
TGTGCCATCAGTCCCCAGGACAATTTCTTCGACACTGAAGCTTTCTTT
CAISPQDNFFDTEAFF
>many|TRBV12-3/TRBV12-4|TRBJ2-3|TRBD2
TGTGCCAGCAGTCCTCTAGCGGGGGCGGGGGATACGCAGTATTTT
CASSPLAGAGDTQYF
>-|TRBV5-1|TRBJ2-3|-
TGCGCCAGCATCTTGGAACGGGAGAGCACAGATACGCAGTATTTT
CASILERESTDTQYF
>-|TRBV7-8|TRBJ2-3|-
TGTGCCAGCAGCTTAGACACGGGTCCCACAGATACGCAGTATTTT
CASSLDTGPTDTQYF
>few|TRBV12-3/TRBV12-4|TRBJ2-1|-
TGTGCCAGCAGTTTAGCCGGGAGTAACTACAATGAGCAGTTCTTC
CASSLAGSNYNEQFF
>-|TRBV5-6|TRBJ2-3|TRBD1
TGTGCCAGCAGCTTGGACAGGGGGTACCCCACAGATACGCAGTATTTT
CASSLDRGYPTDTQYF
>few|TRBV5-5|TRBJ1-3|-
TGTGCCAGCAGCTTGCCTCAGGGGCCTGGAAACACCATATATTTT
CASSLPQGPGNTIYF